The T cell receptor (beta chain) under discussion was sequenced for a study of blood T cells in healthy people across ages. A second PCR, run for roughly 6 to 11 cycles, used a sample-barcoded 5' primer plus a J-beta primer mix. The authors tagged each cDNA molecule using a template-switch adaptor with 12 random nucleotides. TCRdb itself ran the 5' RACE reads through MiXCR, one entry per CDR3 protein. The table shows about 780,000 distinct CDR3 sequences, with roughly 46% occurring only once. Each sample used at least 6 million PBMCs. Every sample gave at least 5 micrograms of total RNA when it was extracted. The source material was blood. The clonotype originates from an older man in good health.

Here the CDR3 reads CASSFPGFNEQFF. Written as DNA, the CDR3 is TGTGCCAGCAGCTTCCCAGGCTTCAATGAGCAGTTCTTC. This sequence joins TRBV5-6 and TRBJ2-1; D is undetermined. Trimming pared 2 bases from V and 6 bases from J, leaving 9 bases between. The CDR3 has 13 amino acids. From germline, CDR1 is SGHDT and CDR2 YYEEEE.